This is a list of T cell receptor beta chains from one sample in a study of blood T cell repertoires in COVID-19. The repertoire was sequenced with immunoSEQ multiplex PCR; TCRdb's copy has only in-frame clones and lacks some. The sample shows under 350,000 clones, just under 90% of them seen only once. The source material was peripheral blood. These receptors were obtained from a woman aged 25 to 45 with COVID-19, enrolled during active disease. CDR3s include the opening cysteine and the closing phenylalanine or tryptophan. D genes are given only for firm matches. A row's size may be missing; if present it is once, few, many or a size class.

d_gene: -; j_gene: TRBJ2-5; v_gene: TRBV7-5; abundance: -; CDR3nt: TGTGCCAGAAGCTTAGCGACAGGGGGGCAAGAGACCCAGTACTTC; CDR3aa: CARSLATGGQETQYF
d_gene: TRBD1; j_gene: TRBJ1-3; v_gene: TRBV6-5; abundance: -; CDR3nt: TGTGCCACCCTGATGCCAAGGGGGCTCGGAAACACCATATATTTT; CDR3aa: CATLMPRGLGNTIYF
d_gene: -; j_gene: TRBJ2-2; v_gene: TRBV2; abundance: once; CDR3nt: TGTGCCAGCAGTGGTGGACCGAGACAGGTCGGCACCGGGGAGCTGTTTTTT; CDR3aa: CASSGGPRQVGTGELFF
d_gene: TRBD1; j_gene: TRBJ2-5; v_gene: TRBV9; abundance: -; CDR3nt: TGTGCCAGCAGCCCAGGGGGCCCAGAGACCCAGTACTTC; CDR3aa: CASSPGGPETQYF
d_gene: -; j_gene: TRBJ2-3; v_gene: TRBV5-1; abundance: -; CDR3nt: TGCGCCAGCGGATATCCAGACTCTGATACGCAGTATTTT; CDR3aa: CASGYPDSDTQYF
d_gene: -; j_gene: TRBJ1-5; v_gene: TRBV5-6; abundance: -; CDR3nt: TGTGCCAGCAGCTTGGCGGGGTATGCTCAGCCCCAGCATTTT; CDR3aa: CASSLAGYAQPQHF
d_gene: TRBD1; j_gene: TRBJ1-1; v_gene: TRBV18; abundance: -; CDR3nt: TGTGCCAGCTCACCACCGACAGGGAATTTGCCTGAAGCTTTCTTT; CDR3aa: CASSPPTGNLPEAFF
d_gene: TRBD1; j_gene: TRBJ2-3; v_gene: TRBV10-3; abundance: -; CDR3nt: TGTGCCATCAGTGAGGGGACAGGGGGGTTAGATACGCAGTATTTT; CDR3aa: CAISEGTGGLDTQYF
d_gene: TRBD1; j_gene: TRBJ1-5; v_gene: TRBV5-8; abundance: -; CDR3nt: TGTGCCAGCAGCCTGGATACAGGGGGGAATCAGCCCCAGCATTTT; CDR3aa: CASSLDTGGNQPQHF
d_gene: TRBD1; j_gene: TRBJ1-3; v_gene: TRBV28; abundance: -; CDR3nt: TGTGCCAGCAGAACAACCCCGGGACAGTATTCTGGAAACACCATATATTTT; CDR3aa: CASRTTPGQYSGNTIYF
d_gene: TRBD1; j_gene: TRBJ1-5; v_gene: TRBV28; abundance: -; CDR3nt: TGTGCCAGCAGTGAATACAGGGGGTCCCAGCATTTT; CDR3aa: CASSEYRGSQHF
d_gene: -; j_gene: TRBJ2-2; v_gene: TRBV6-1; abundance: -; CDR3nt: TGTGCCAGCAGTGAAAGGTTCAGGGTGAACACCGGGGAGCTGTTTTTT; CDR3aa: CASSERFRVNTGELFF
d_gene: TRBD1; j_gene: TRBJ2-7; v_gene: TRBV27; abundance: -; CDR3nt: TGTGCCAGCAGTCCTTCGGGACAGGGCTACTACGAGCAGTACTTC; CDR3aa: CASSPSGQGYYEQYF
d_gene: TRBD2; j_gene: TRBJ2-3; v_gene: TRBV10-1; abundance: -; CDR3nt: TGCGCCAGCAGTAACCGACTAGCACCTATGGATACGCAGTATTTT; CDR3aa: CASSNRLAPMDTQYF
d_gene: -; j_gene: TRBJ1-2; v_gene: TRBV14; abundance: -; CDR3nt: TGTGCCAGCAGCCACAGCAGGGCCTATGGCTACACCTTC; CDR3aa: CASSHSRAYGYTF
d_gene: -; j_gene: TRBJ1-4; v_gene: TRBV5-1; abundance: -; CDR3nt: TGCGCCAGCAGCTTGGAAGGCGTTGGCGGGGAAAAACTGTTTTTT; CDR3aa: CASSLEGVGGEKLFF
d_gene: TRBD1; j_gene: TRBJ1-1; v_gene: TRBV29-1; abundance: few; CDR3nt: TGCAGCGTTGTTTTTTGGACAGGGGGCACTGAAGCTTTCTTT; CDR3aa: CSVVFWTGGTEAFF
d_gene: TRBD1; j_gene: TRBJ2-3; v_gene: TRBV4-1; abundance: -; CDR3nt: TGCGCCAGCAGCTCAAATACAGGGGTAAACACAGATACGCAGTATTTT; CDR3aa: CASSSNTGVNTDTQYF
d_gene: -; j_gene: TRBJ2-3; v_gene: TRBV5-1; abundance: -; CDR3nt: TGCGCCAGCAGCTTGGGTTCTAGCGACACAGATACGCAGTATTTT; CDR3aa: CASSLGSSDTDTQYF
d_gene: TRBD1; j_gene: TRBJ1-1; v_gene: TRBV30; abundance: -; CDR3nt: TGTGCCTGGAGCCTCAGGGGGCTCACTGAAGCTTTCTTT; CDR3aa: CAWSLRGLTEAFF
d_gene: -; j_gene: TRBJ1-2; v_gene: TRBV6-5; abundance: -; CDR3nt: TGTGCCAGCAGCCAAACAATCGCAGATGGCTACACCTTC; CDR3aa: CASSQTIADGYTF
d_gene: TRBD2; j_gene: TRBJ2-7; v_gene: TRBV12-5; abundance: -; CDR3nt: TGTGCTAGTGGCCCCCCGGGAGGCTACGAGCAGTACTTC; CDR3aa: CASGPPGGYEQYF
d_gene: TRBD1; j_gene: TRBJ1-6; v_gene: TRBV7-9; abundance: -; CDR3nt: TGTGCCAGCAGCTTAGTTGGCAGGGGGCATTCACCCCTCCACTTT; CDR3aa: CASSLVGRGHSPLHF